The next 28 T cell receptor beta chains were all read from a single sample in a study of blood T cell repertoires in COVID-19. The protocol was immunoSEQ multiplex PCR, while the TCRdb copy is restricted to in-frame clones and leaves out a portion. This table holds some 150,000 clones, about nine tenths found once. Specimen: peripheral blood. The receptors originated from a woman aged 50 to 65 with acute or convalescent COVID-19.

The V and J genes are TRBV5-1 and TRBJ2-5, with TRBD2 matching over 11 bases. Germline lookup yields CDR1 SGHRS and CDR2 YFSETQ. J gave up 5 bases and V 0 bases, and 6 bases lay outside the gene matches. This CDR3 comprises 16 residues. DNA of the CDR3: TGCGCCAGCAGCTTGGCGGTAGCGGGGGGGCAGGAGACCCAGTACTTC. It codes for CASSLAVAGGQETQYF.

The chain links TRBV5-1 to TRBJ2-7; 8 bases align to TRBD1. V gave up 3 bases and J gave up 4 bases; unmatched junction bases: 12. Germline CDR1 and CDR2: SGHRS and YFSETQ. This CDR3 has 16 residues. The CDR3 DNA sequence: TGCGCCAGCAGCTCCCGACAGGGGAAGAGGGGATACGAGCAGTACTTC. Amino acid sequence: CASSSRQGKRGYEQYF.

This chain links TRBV6-1 with TRBJ1-2; 7 positions agree with TRBD1. Germline V gene data show CDR1 as MNHNS and CDR2 as SASEGT. This CDR3 has 13 amino acids. J was trimmed by 5 bases and V by 2 bases; bases with no gene match: 2. CDR3 DNA: TGTGCCAGCAGTGAACAGGGGGAGTATGGCTACACCTTC. This codes for CASSEQGEYGYTF.

This clone has just one count. This rearrangement joins TRBV7-2 to TRBJ2-1, with D hard to call. V lost 4 bases, J lost 10 bases, and 20 bases lay in between. Germline CDR1 and CDR2: SGHTA and FQGNSA. This CDR3 is built from 15 residues. The DNA for the CDR3 is TGTGCCAGCAGCTCCACGGCTAGGCCTGAAATGGAGCAGTTCTTC. Its translation: CASSSTARPEMEQFF. Complete variable domain (other parts from reference TRBV7-2 and TRBJ2-1): GAGVSQSPSNKVTEKGKDVELRCDPISGHTALYWYRQSLGQGLEFLIYFQGNSAPDKSGLPSDRFSAERTGGSVSTLTIQRTQQEDSAVYLCASSSTARPEMEQFFGPGTRLTVL.

V is TRBV4-3 and J is TRBJ1-1, with D uncertain. V shed 5 bases and J shed 7 bases, with 20 bases lying between them. CDR3 length: 15 residues. Germline loops: CDR1 LGHNA, CDR2 YSLEER. CDR3 nucleotides: TGCGCCAGCAGCAAAGGAGGGAGGTTCGAGGATGAAGCTTTCTTT. This translates into CASSKGGRFEDEAFF.

The CDR3 loop reads CASSLVGREKEKLFF. CDR3 nucleotide sequence: TGTGCCAGCAGCTTGGTAGGGAGAGAGAAGGAAAAACTGTTTTTT. The chain employs TRBV5-6 and TRBJ1-4; D not certain. This CDR3 region has 15 residues. The V gene lost 0 bases and the J gene lost 8 bases, with 14 bases spanning the gap. Germline V gene sequence: CDR1 SGHDT, CDR2 YYEEEE.

The V and J genes are TRBV5-5 and TRBJ2-3; D call uncertain. CDR1 is SGHKS, CDR2 YYEKEE, per germline (reference sequence). The CDR3 runs to 13 residues. The V and J ends lost 4 bases and 2 bases respectively, with 8 bases between them. The CDR3 spells CASSPGNTDTQYF. The CDR3 DNA reads TGTGCCAGCAGCCCAGGAAACACAGATACGCAGTATTTT.

The rearrangement uses TRBV7-2 and TRBJ2-7; the D is unclear. The CDR3 totals 14 residues. Trimming removed 5 bases from V and 4 bases from J, with 15 bases in between. Germline-derived CDR1 and CDR2 are SGHTA and FQGNSA. The CDR3 DNA sequence: TGTGCCAGCAGCCCCGAAGACAAAAGATACGAGCAGTACTTC. It specifies CASSPEDKRYEQYF.

This clone has only a few counts. The chain employs TRBV7-2 and TRBJ1-5; possibly TRBD1 for D (6 bases). Trimming left V 4 bases short and J 2 bases short, with 9 bases between. CDR1 and CDR2 from the germline V gene are SGHTA and FQGNSA. This CDR3 contains 14 residues. The CDR3: CASSWSGGNQPQHF. The CDR3 nucleotides read TGTGCCAGCAGCTGGTCAGGGGGCAATCAGCCCCAGCATTTT.

J is TRBJ1-1 and V is TRBV3-1 (or the pseudogene TRBV3-2); 7 bases match TRBD1. CDR1 and CDR2 (germline): LGHDT, YNNKEL (reference sequence). V lost 4 bases to trimming and J lost 3 bases; unmatched junction nucleotides: 11. This CDR3 is 16 amino acids long. CDR3 region: CASSRQGVLVDTEAFF. The CDR3 bases are TGTGCCAGCAGCCGTCAGGGGGTCCTAGTTGACACTGAAGCTTTCTTT.

This chain joins TRBV7-9 and TRBJ2-1; weak D call: TRBD1 (7 bases). This CDR3 is 13 amino acids long. CDR1 and CDR2 from the germline V gene are SEHNR and FQNEAQ (reference sequence). V gave up 0 bases and J gave up 10 bases, with 10 bases separating them. For the CDR3, the DNA is TGTGCCAGCAGCTTAGCCGGAGGGGGCGAGCAGTTCTTC. Amino acids: CASSLAGGGEQFF.

The chain is built from TRBV12-3 or TRBV12-4 and TRBJ1-1; no firm D call. The CDR3 runs 13 residues. V gave up 7 bases and J gave up 3 bases, with 12 bases separating them. CDR3 in DNA: TGTGCCAGCACTCTCCGGAGGGACACTGAAGCTTTCTTT. Translated, it gives CASTLRRDTEAFF.

This sequence joins TRBV4-3 and TRBJ1-1; no firm D call. This CDR3 has 16 residues. Between the trimmed V and J ends, which lost 0 bases and 0 bases, there was a span of 11 bases. Germline V CDR1 and CDR2: LGHNA, YSLEER. In DNA, the CDR3 is TGCGCCAGCAGCCAAGATCGCGGCAGCCTGAACACTGAAGCTTTCTTT. This codes for CASSQDRGSLNTEAFF.

The rearrangement uses TRBV2 and TRBJ2-7, with 7 bases matching TRBD1. V lost 8 bases to trimming and J lost 6 bases; unmatched junction nucleotides: 10. Germline-derived CDR1 and CDR2 are SNHLY and FYNNEI. The CDR3 length is 13 residues. The DNA of the CDR3 is TGTGCCAGCCATAGACAGGGTTCATCCGAGCAGTACTTC. Translation: CASHRQGSSEQYF.

The chain joins TRBV11-3 to TRBJ2-7; 9 bases fit TRBD1. V shed 5 bases and J 3 bases; nucleotides not matched to a gene: 5. In germline, CDR1 is SGHNT, CDR2 YENEEA. The CDR3 runs to 14 residues. CDR3 nucleotide sequence: TGTGCCAGCAGCCGACGGGACAGGGTCTACGAGCAGTACTTC. Translating gives CASSRRDRVYEQYF.

V is TRBV11-2 and J is TRBJ2-2, with D maybe TRBD2 (6 bases). Trimming shortened V by 4 bases and J by 2 bases, and 11 bases separated the two germline ends. Germline V gene data show CDR1 as SGHAT and CDR2 as FQNNGV. CDR3 length equals 15 residues. In DNA, the CDR3 is TGTGCCAGCAGCTCAGGGACTGAAAACACCGGGGAGCTGTTTTTT. Protein product: CASSSGTENTGELFF.

The V gene is TRBV7-8, the J gene TRBJ1-3; no reliable D call. The germline CDR1 and CDR2 sequences are SGHVS and FQNEAQ. The V end was cut by 7 bases, the J end by 0 bases, with 16 bases between. The length of the CDR3 is 16 residues. Here the CDR3 reads CASTAIEVLSGNTIYF. CDR3 DNA sequence: TGTGCCAGCACCGCCATAGAGGTCCTCTCTGGAAACACCATATATTTT.

The gene calls are TRBV18 and TRBJ2-3, with D possibly TRBD1 on 6 matching bases. Per germline, CDR1 KGHSH and CDR2 LQKENI. This CDR3 region has 16 residues. V lost 3 bases to trimming and J lost 3 bases, with 16 bases between them. CDR3: CASSPTTGIGTDTQYF. Written as DNA, the CDR3 is TGTGCCAGCTCACCGACCACAGGGATTGGAACAGATACGCAGTATTTT.

This sequence joins TRBV5-1 and TRBJ1-1; TRBD1 might be the D (5 bases). V lost 4 bases to trimming and J lost 7 bases, with 14 bases between them. This CDR3 comprises 13 residues. Germline assignment: CDR1 SGHRS and CDR2 YFSETQ. The CDR3 DNA follows: TGCGCCAGCAGCCAGCTAACAGGAGATGAAGCTTTCTTT. Its translation: CASSQLTGDEAFF.

This chain links TRBV19 with TRBJ1-5, with 7 bases aligning to TRBD1. The CDR3 spans 14 residues. Germline values: CDR1 LNHDA, CDR2 SQIVND (reference sequence). Losses at the gene ends were 4 bases for V and 0 bases for J; bases not matched to a gene: 0. The CDR3 region is CASSNRGSNQPQHF. The CDR3 DNA reads TGTGCCAGTAGTAACAGGGGTAGCAATCAGCCCCAGCATTTT. Full variable domain (missing parts from reference TRBV19 and TRBJ1-5): DGGITQSPKYLFRKEGQNVTLSCEQNLNHDAMYWYRQDPGQGLRLIYYSQIVNDFQKGDIAEGYSVSREKKESFPLTVTSAQKNPTAFYLCASSNRGSNQPQHFGDGTRLSIL.

This clone was counted once. This sequence joins TRBV6-5 and TRBJ2-3, with 8 bases that match TRBD2. The CDR3 has 15 residues. Losses at the gene ends were 4 bases for V and 3 bases for J; bases not matched to a gene: 6. Per germline, CDR1 MNHEY and CDR2 SVGAGI. In DNA form, the CDR3 reads TGTGCCAGCAGTTGGACGGCGGGGGGTACAGATACGCAGTATTTT. This gives the protein CASSWTAGGTDTQYF.

This chain joins TRBV5-6 and TRBJ1-5; D call uncertain. CDR3 length: 13 residues. V was clipped by 4 bases and J by 7 bases, with 12 bases between them. The germline V gene has CDR1 SGHDT and CDR2 YYEEEE. This CDR3 is CASSPNVGQPQHF. CDR3 coding DNA: TGTGCCAGCAGCCCGAACGTTGGCCAGCCCCAGCATTTT. Using reference TRBV5-6 and TRBJ1-5 for the parts outside the CDR3, the full variable domain is DAGVTQSPTHLIKTRGQQVTLRCSPKSGHDTVSWYQQALGQGPQFIFQYYEEEERQRGNFPDRFSGHQFPNYSSELNVNALLLGDSALYLCASSPNVGQPQHFGDGTRLSIL.

The CDR3 DNA is TGTGCCAGCAGATCCGGGACAGGGAACTATGGCTACACCTTC. It yields the protein CASRSGTGNYGYTF. The rearrangement joins TRBV6-6 to TRBJ1-2; 9 nucleotides line up with TRBD1. The CDR3 totals 14 residues. The germline V gene has CDR1 MNHNY and CDR2 SVGAGI (reference sequence). V was clipped by 6 bases and J by 2 bases; unmatched bases: 4.

The gene calls are TRBV7-6 and TRBJ2-7; 12 bases fit TRBD2. Trimming removed 5 bases from V and 5 bases from J; junction bases left unmatched: 10. CDR3 length equals 16 residues. Germline V lookup: CDR1 SGHVS, CDR2 FNYEAQ. The CDR3 coding sequence is TGTGCCAGCAGCACTCGTCCGACTAGCGGGAGAAACGAGCAGTACTTC. It encodes CASSTRPTSGRNEQYF.

The J gene is TRBJ1-4, the V gene TRBV5-4, with D tentatively TRBD1 (5 bases). Germline V gene sequence: CDR1 SGHNT, CDR2 YYREEE (reference sequence). Trimming removed 4 bases from V and 8 bases from J, with 9 bases in between. This CDR3 comprises 12 residues. CDR3 sequence reads: CASSTDSEKLFF. The CDR3 DNA reads TGTGCCAGCAGCACTGACAGCGAAAAACTGTTTTTT.

This chain connects TRBV7-9 to TRBJ2-7; tentatively, D is TRBD1 (5 bases). V gave up 5 bases and J gave up 0 bases, with 11 bases separating them. The CDR3 totals 14 residues. Germline CDR1 is SEHNR and CDR2 is FQNEAQ (reference sequence). CDR3 region: CASSNRPSSYEQYF. The CDR3 region has the DNA TGTGCCAGCAGCAACAGGCCTAGCTCCTACGAGCAGTACTTC. Drawing the rest from reference TRBV7-9 and TRBJ2-7, the complete variable domain is DTGVSQNPRHKITKRGQNVTFRCDPISEHNRLYWYRQTLGQGPEFLTYFQNEAQLEKSRLLSDRFSAERPKGSFSTLEIQRTEQGDSAMYLCASSNRPSSYEQYFGPGTRLTVT.

The rearrangement uses TRBV5-6 and TRBJ1-2; D possibly corresponds to TRBD1 (6 bases). With 7 bases removed from V and 5 bases from J, the gap between germline ends came to 15 bases. This CDR3 comprises 13 residues. In germline, CDR1 is SGHDT, CDR2 YYEEEE. For the CDR3, the DNA is TGTGCCAGCCTAGGCGGGGGGCAGTATGGCTACACCTTC. This gives the protein CASLGGGQYGYTF.

This chain connects TRBV6-2 or TRBV6-3 to TRBJ2-1; 7 nucleotides line up with TRBD2. The CDR3 sequence is 15 residues long. Trimming cost V 5 bases and J 2 bases; bases outside gene matches: 6. Germline V lookup: CDR1 MNHEY, CDR2 SVGEGT. CDR3 sequence: CASSAGRGTYNEQFF. CDR3 nucleotides: TGTGCCAGCAGTGCGGGGAGGGGCACCTACAATGAGCAGTTCTTC.